This TCR beta chain originates from a study of blood T cell repertoires in COVID-19. Overall study context: T cells, B-cell-depleted T cells, or PBMCs provided the cDNA or gDNA that served as material.

The CDR3 is 18 residues long. Germline-derived CDR1 and CDR2 are MGHRA and YSYEKL. V shed 5 bases, J shed 5 bases, and the junction held 17 bases outside the gene matches. Only in-frame clones appear in the TCRdb table, and some are missing; sequencing was by immunoSEQ multiplex PCR. The table shows around 280,000 clones, with roughly 90% occurring only once. The V call is TRBV4-1, the J call TRBJ1-5; 8 positions match TRBD1. Sequencing used PBMCs or T cells enriched from blood (not recorded which). The source is a woman younger than 35 with acute COVID-19. CDR3 coding DNA: TGCGCCAGCAGCACCATCTCGGCGGGCAGGGGGCTCGATCAGCCCCAGCATTTT. Encoded protein: CASSTISAGRGLDQPQHF.